This T cell receptor (beta chain) originates from a study of T cell responses to AZD1222 COVID-19 vaccine. Overall study: Second-dose intervals near 4 or 12 weeks were combined. Findings and limits, study-wide: Spike-specific TCR breadth and depth were elevated following two AZD1222 doses. It should be noted that donors were predominantly white British and more often female, and clonal diversity was possibly underestimated.

Generated by immunoSEQ multiplex PCR, the TCRdb table keeps only in-frame clones and is missing some. The repertoire holds about 140,000 clones, almost 95% seen once, with approximately 2.3% in the top ten. In regard to this clone: What it recognizes is unknown.

CDR1 is SGHNT and CDR2 is YYREEE in the germline V gene (reference sequence). The length of the CDR3 is 16 residues. The germline V and J ends were trimmed by 5 bases and 2 bases, with 18 bases remaining between them. Sample: peripheral blood, taken on day 0 of AZD1222 vaccination. The receptor comes from an adult in good health. The chain couples TRBV5-4 to TRBJ2-3; D tentatively reads TRBD1 or TRBD2 (6 bases each). The CDR3 is CASSQARGQLTDTQYF. CDR3 bases: TGTGCCAGCAGTCAGGCCCGGGGGCAGCTCACAGATACGCAGTATTTT. Full variable domain (rest looked up from reference TRBV5-4 and TRBJ2-3): ETGVTQSPTHLIKTRGQQVTLRCSSQSGHNTVSWYQQALGQGPQFIFQYYREEENGRGNFPPRFSGLQFPNYSSELNVNALELDDSALYLCASSQARGQLTDTQYFGPGTRLTVL.